These T cell receptor beta chains were read from a single sample in a study of cytomegalovirus exposure and HLA in healthy donors. Method: immunoSEQ multiplex PCR; TCRdb's copy keeps in-frame clones and lacks some. The sample shows roughly 150,000 clones, roughly 77% of them seen only once. Sample: PBMCs. The receptors shown here come from a man aged 50 or older in good health and CMV-seropositive. Each CDR3 is given without its conserved first and last residue.

v_gene: TRBV7-9; j_gene: TRBJ2-3; CDR3aa: ASSLVQGYTDTQY
v_gene: TRBV19; j_gene: TRBJ1-1; CDR3aa: ASSMGTVRHTEAF
v_gene: TRBV6-1; j_gene: TRBJ2-2; CDR3aa: ASSDFETGELF
v_gene: TRBV7-6; j_gene: TRBJ2-3; CDR3aa: ASSLGGVLADTQY
v_gene: TRBV7-7; j_gene: TRBJ1-1; CDR3aa: ASLAQTTEAF
v_gene: TRBV5-1; j_gene: TRBJ2-1; CDR3aa: ASSLAGGRGAATLRDEQF
v_gene: TRBV6-1; j_gene: TRBJ2-3; CDR3aa: ASRPELTSDTQY
v_gene: TRBV10-3; j_gene: TRBJ1-1; CDR3aa: ASRQGDEAF
v_gene: TRBV7-9; j_gene: TRBJ2-3; CDR3aa: ASRNRDYTDTQY
v_gene: TRBV9; j_gene: TRBJ1-3; CDR3aa: ASSVGQDIKSSGNTIY
v_gene: TRBV27; j_gene: TRBJ2-2; CDR3aa: ASSLRPRGSTGELF
v_gene: TRBV5-6; j_gene: TRBJ2-5; CDR3aa: ARRRDMTDRQETQY
v_gene: TRBV4-2; j_gene: TRBJ1-2; CDR3aa: ASSQETANYGYT
v_gene: TRBV7-2; j_gene: TRBJ2-7; CDR3aa: ASSFPGGSEYEQY
v_gene: TRBV10-1; j_gene: TRBJ2-2; CDR3aa: ASSEGDTGELF
v_gene: TRBV5-1; j_gene: TRBJ2-7; CDR3aa: ASSSTLDRGLEQY
v_gene: TRBV2; j_gene: TRBJ2-1; CDR3aa: ASRDFSRGGEQF
v_gene: TRBV6-5; j_gene: TRBJ1-2; CDR3aa: ASSYSSTGTNYGYT
v_gene: TRBV7-2; j_gene: TRBJ1-5; CDR3aa: ASSFSGLGNQPQH
v_gene: TRBV6-5; j_gene: TRBJ1-5; CDR3aa: ASSYSIPVRGQPQH
v_gene: TRBV29-1; j_gene: TRBJ2-6; CDR3aa: SVFYRDRLSGANVLT
v_gene: TRBV23-1; j_gene: TRBJ1-6; CDR3aa: ASSHCGCEGQAHNSPLH
v_gene: TRBV5-1; j_gene: TRBJ2-3; CDR3aa: ASSARTSGGMDTQY
v_gene: TRBV4-1; j_gene: TRBJ2-5; CDR3aa: ASSVGGKRGQETQY
v_gene: TRBV9; j_gene: TRBJ2-7; CDR3aa: ASSVGPSFREYEQY
v_gene: TRBV19; j_gene: TRBJ2-3; CDR3aa: ASRTGTYTDTQY
v_gene: TRBV2; j_gene: TRBJ2-1; CDR3aa: ASREGRSSYNEQF
v_gene: TRBV10-2; j_gene: TRBJ2-7; CDR3aa: ASSDGTSGVLSYEQY
v_gene: TRBV4-1; j_gene: TRBJ2-6; CDR3aa: ASSRYVGRDSGANVLT
v_gene: TRBV4-2; j_gene: TRBJ2-4; CDR3aa: ASSEILAGGPVASIQY
v_gene: TRBV6-1; j_gene: TRBJ2-2; CDR3aa: ASRHRGTNTGELF
v_gene: TRBV4-3; j_gene: TRBJ2-7; CDR3aa: ASSQDIAGGGGRNEQY
v_gene: TRBV5-1; j_gene: TRBJ1-1; CDR3aa: ASRSQGSRDTEAF
v_gene: TRBV6-5; j_gene: TRBJ2-3; CDR3aa: ASSYDRAPGTDTQY
v_gene: TRBV6-5; j_gene: TRBJ2-1; CDR3aa: ASSGSSLAHEQF
v_gene: TRBV14; j_gene: TRBJ1-2; CDR3aa: ASSQGGSTGAGYT
v_gene: TRBV6-4; j_gene: TRBJ1-1; CDR3aa: ASSYIRNTEAF
v_gene: TRBV10-3; j_gene: TRBJ1-2; CDR3aa: AISNLDRANYGYT
v_gene: TRBV5-4; j_gene: TRBJ1-3; CDR3aa: ASSLLDSARNTIY
v_gene: TRBV4-3; j_gene: TRBJ2-5; CDR3aa: ASSQEGGSSGGQETQY
v_gene: TRBV2; j_gene: TRBJ1-2; CDR3aa: ASSWTSLNYGYT
v_gene: TRBV7-3; j_gene: TRBJ2-2; CDR3aa: ASSFPDRGELF
v_gene: TRBV5-4; j_gene: TRBJ2-7; CDR3aa: ASSLTMGTGTYEQY
v_gene: TRBV9; j_gene: TRBJ2-2; CDR3aa: ASSDRGQGIGELF
v_gene: TRBV2; j_gene: TRBJ1-5; CDR3aa: ASSAGGRSNQPQH
v_gene: TRBV9; j_gene: TRBJ1-5; CDR3aa: ASSPGGGLDNQPQH
v_gene: TRBV15; j_gene: TRBJ2-1; CDR3aa: ATSRAYSDRGSFNEQF
v_gene: TRBV4-3; j_gene: TRBJ2-5; CDR3aa: ASSPRGLAGEETQY
v_gene: TRBV6-5; j_gene: TRBJ2-7; CDR3aa: ASSYPGQIYEQY
v_gene: TRBV18; j_gene: TRBJ1-1; CDR3aa: ASSLQTGNEAF
v_gene: TRBV7-9; j_gene: TRBJ1-1; CDR3aa: ASSLVPAGTSVQVTEAF
v_gene: TRBV4-1; j_gene: TRBJ1-4; CDR3aa: ASSQSGLLEKLF
v_gene: TRBV7-2; j_gene: TRBJ1-5; CDR3aa: ASSAYSDSGQPQH
v_gene: TRBV7-2; j_gene: TRBJ1-2; CDR3aa: ASSLDSYGYT